What follows is one TCR beta chain and its context. The specificity of this receptor is unknown. No qualities accompany the bases; no much larger clone lies one base away. Lesional scalp punch biopsies and peripheral blood were obtained from alopecia areata patients. Human scalp biopsies went straight into PAXgene tissue containers for immediate fixation. Receptors were amplified or captured by the immunoSEQ multiplex PCR assay. RNA was extracted from all samples and reverse transcribed into cDNA as template for TCR sequencing. First-strand cDNA was synthesized using SuperScript III with a 2:1 mix of oligo-dT and random hexamers. A synthetic immune receptor repertoire was used to measure amplification bias, and any remaining bias was corrected computationally. For the original study's pipeline: Raw reads were preprocessed to remove errors, and CDR3 was defined by IMGT conventions from the conserved cysteine to phenylalanine. Clonality was computed by normalizing Shannon entropy by log2 of the number of productive unique TCRs and subtracting the result from 1. Scalp TCRbeta sequences were cross-referenced with sorted blood CD4 and CD8 repertoires so that the CD4 or CD8 identity of scalp clones could be inferred. TCRdb took over this immuneACCESS table, retaining in-frame rearrangements with V and J assigned. Such tables are incomplete; in checked studies, under half of the missing clones stem from an unresolved V gene, and the remainder is unexplained. The V and J calls and clone size were taken over from that table, and D and trimming were inferred from the DNA. The sample records some 13,000 clones, approximately 55% of which are singletons. About 22% of the sample belongs to the ten largest clones.

The germline V gene gives CDR1 as SGDLS and CDR2 as YYNGEE. The CDR3 measures 16 amino acids from cysteine to phenylalanine. Of all the DNA, just the CDR3 is kept, 48 bases in frame from base 1. The germline V end is reduced by 3 bases and the J end by 0 bases; junction bases left unmatched: 9. The sample belongs to a study of CD8+ T cells in alopecia areata (dated by TCRdb to 2016 to 2018). Regarding the study in general: Treated patients were enrolled in an open-label pilot trial of oral tofacitinib at 5 to 10 mg twice daily for moderate-to-severe alopecia areata. Human TCRbeta sequencing covered scalp tissue and sorted CD4+ and CD8+ peripheral blood T cells from patchy and totalis/universalis alopecia areata patients and healthy controls. Patients stayed on tofacitinib for 6 to 18 months and then had 6 months of follow-up off drug so that delayed response and recurrence could be assessed. Clonality in the scalp was compared among normal scalp (n=4), patchy alopecia areata scalp (n=8), and alopecia totalis/universalis scalp (n=8). Patients on tofacitinib were biopsied at baseline and after 4 and 24 weeks of treatment, and several of the patients also had a later scalp biopsy. immunoSEQ multiplex PCR using 35 Vbeta forward primers and 13 Jbeta reverse primers was used to amplify TCRbeta CDR3 regions. In both human patients and the C3H/HeJ mouse model, the study applied high-throughput TCRbeta sequencing to look at T cell clonal expansion in alopecia areata. RNA was extracted with the PAXgene miRNA kit for fixed scalp, the miRNeasy kit for PBMCs, and the RNeasy kit for mouse skin.

What the research found in general, with its limitations: Compared with mice, TCR sequences shared between patients were less clear, possibly partly because of HLA diversity across the patient population. Resident alphabeta T cells in normal human skin are also sequenced, complicating scalp TCR repertoire analysis, unlike mouse skin dominated by gammadelta T cells. Compared with normal scalp, lesional scalp had higher clonality and more expanded CD8+ clones, particularly in alopecia totalis/universalis, a pattern that suggests antigenic drive.

This TCR came from a human donor with alopecia areata. Sequencing was done on a sample of skin. The chain joins TRBV9 to TRBJ2-7; 7 of the junction bases match TRBD1. The encoded CDR3 is CASSEKPGQRSYEQYF. The DNA sequence follows: TGTGCCAGCAGCGAAAAACCGGGACAGCGCTCCTACGAGCAGTACTTC.